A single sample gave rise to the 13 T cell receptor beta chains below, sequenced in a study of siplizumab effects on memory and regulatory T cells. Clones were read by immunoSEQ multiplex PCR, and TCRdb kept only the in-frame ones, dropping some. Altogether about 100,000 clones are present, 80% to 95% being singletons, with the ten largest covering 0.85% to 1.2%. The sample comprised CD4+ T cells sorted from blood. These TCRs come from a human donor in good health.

As DNA, the CDR3 is TGTGCCAGCAGCCCCCCGTGGGGGGCGACTGAGCAGTTCTTC. Translated, it gives CASSPPWGATEQFF. The gene calls are TRBV14 and TRBJ2-1; D may be TRBD1 or TRBD2 (6 bases each). The CDR3 consists of 14 residues. Trimming removed 4 bases from V and 9 bases from J, with 16 bases in between. The germline V gene has CDR1 SGHDN and CDR2 FVKESK.

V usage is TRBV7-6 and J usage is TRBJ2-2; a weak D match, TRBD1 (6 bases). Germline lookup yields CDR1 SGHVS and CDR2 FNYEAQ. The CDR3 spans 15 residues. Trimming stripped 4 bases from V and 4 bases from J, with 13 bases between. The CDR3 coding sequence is TGTGCCAGCAGCTCGTTAGGACAGATCACCGGGGAGCTGTTTTTT. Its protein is CASSSLGQITGELFF. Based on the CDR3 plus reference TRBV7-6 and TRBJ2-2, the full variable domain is GAGVSQSPRYKVTKRGQDVALRCDPISGHVSLYWYRQALGQGPEFLTYFNYEAQQDKSGLPNDRFSAERPEGSISTLTIQRTEQRDSAMYRCASSSLGQITGELFFGEGSRLTVL.

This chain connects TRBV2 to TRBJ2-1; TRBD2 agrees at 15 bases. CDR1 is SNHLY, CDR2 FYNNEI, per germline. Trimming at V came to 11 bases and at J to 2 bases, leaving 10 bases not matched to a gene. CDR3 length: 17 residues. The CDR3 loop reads CALIPGLAGGPYNEQFF. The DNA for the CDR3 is TGTGCCCTGATACCGGGACTAGCGGGAGGCCCCTACAATGAGCAGTTCTTC.

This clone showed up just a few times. The CDR3 sequence: CASSLPPRTGADVGELFF. The CDR3 bases are TGTGCCAGCAGCTTACCCCCGAGAACAGGGGCCGATGTAGGGGAGCTGTTTTTT. The gene calls are TRBV7-9 and TRBJ2-2, with 7 bases lining up with TRBD1. V lost 2 bases and J lost 8; bases outside the gene matches: 17. The CDR3 covers 18 residues. Per the germline V gene, CDR1 is SEHNR and CDR2 is FQNEAQ (reference sequence).

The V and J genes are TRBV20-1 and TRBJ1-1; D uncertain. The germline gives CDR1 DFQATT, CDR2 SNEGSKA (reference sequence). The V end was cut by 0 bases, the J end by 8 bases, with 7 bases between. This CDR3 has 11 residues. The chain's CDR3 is CSARDRVEAFF. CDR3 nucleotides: TGCAGTGCTAGAGATAGGGTAGAAGCTTTCTTT.

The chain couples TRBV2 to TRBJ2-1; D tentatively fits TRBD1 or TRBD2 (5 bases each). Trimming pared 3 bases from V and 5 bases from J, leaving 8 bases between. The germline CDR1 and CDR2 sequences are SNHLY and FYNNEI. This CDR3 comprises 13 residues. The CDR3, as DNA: TGTGCCAGCAGTGATGGGGGAAACAATGAGCAGTTCTTC. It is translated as CASSDGGNNEQFF.

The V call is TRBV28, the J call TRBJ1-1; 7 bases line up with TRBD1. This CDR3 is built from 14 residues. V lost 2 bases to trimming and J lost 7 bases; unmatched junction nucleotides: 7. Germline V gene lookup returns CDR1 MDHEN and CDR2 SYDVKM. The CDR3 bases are TGTGCCAGCAGTTTAGCGGGAAGGGGGCTTGAAGCTTTCTTT. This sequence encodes CASSLAGRGLEAFF.

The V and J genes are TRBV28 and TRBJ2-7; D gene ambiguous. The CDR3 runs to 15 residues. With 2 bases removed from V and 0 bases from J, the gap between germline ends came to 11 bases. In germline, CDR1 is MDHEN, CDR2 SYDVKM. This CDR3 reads CASSLDQITSYEQYF. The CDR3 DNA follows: TGTGCCAGCAGTTTAGATCAGATAACCTCCTACGAGCAGTACTTC.

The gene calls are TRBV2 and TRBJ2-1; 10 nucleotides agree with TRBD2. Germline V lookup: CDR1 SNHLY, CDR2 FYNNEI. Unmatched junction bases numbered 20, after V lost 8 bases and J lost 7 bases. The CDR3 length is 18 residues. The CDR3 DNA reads TGTGCCAGCCATAGGGGCATGGTAGCGGGAGGTAATGGGAATGAGCAGTTCTTC. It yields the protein CASHRGMVAGGNGNEQFF. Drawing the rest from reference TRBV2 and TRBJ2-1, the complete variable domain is EPEVTQTPSHQVTQMGQEVILRCVPISNHLYFYWYRQILGQKVEFLVSFYNNEISEKSEIFDDQFSVERPDGSNFTLKIRSTKLEDSAMYFCASHRGMVAGGNGNEQFFGPGTRLTVL.

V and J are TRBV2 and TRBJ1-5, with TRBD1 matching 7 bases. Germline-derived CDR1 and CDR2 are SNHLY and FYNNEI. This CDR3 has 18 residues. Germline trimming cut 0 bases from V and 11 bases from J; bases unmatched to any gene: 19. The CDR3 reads CASSEALRTGSRRKSQHF. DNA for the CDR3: TGTGCCAGCAGTGAAGCGCTTCGGACAGGTAGTAGGAGGAAGTCCCAGCATTTT.

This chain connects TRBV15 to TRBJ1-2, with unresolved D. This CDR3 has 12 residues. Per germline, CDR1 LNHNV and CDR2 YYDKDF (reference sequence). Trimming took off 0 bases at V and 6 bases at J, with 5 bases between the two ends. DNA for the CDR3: TGTGCCACCAGCAGAGATAATAATGGCTACACCTTC. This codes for CATSRDNNGYTF.

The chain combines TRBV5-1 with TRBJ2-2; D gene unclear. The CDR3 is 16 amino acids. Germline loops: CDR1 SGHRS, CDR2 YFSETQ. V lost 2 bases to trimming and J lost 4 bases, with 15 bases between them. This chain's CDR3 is CASSFDPLGSTGELFF. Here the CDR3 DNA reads TGCGCCAGCAGCTTTGACCCGCTTGGGTCCACCGGGGAGCTGTTTTTT.

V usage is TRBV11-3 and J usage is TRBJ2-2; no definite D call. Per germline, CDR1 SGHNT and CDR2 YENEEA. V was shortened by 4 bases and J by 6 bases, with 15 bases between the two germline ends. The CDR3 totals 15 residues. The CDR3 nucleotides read TGTGCCAGCAGCTGGTGGGCAGACGGATCCGGGGAGCTGTTTTTT. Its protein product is CASSWWADGSGELFF. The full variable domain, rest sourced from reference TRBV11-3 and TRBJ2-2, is EAGVVQSPRYKIIEKKQPVAFWCNPISGHNTLYWYLQNLGQGPELLIRYENEEAVDDSQLPKDRFSAERLKGVDSTLKIQPAELGDSAVYLCASSWWADGSGELFFGEGSRLTVL.